The subject of this entry is one T cell receptor beta chain. Its cognate antigen is unknown. The data are from a study of cytomegalovirus exposure and HLA in healthy donors. Germline values: CDR1 LNHDA, CDR2 SQIVND (reference sequence). J gave up 1 base and V 3 bases, and 17 bases lay outside the gene matches. This CDR3 has 20 residues. Study findings and constraints: Reported performance of the classifier showed diagnosis of cytomegalovirus status with high specificity and sensitivity. Analyzed later, most CMV-associated TCR beta chains appeared HLA-restricted. Cytomegalovirus association was assigned to some 160 TCR beta chains. The study had only CMV serostatus as immune exposure information.

With 60 Vbeta and 13 Jbeta primers, the PCR was carried out. Produced via immunoSEQ multiplex PCR; TCRdb's table is partial and in-frame only. This table has about 81,000 clones, about 80% appearing once. This chain connects TRBV19 to TRBJ2-2, with 7 bases identical to TRBD1. The sequenced material came from PBMCs. This TCR was sampled from a man between 50 and 59 years old in good health and CMV-seropositive. CDR3 amino acids: CASSMLAGGSFGQNTGELFF. The CDR3 coding sequence is TGTGCCAGTAGTATGTTGGCAGGGGGTAGTTTTGGGCAGAACACCGGGGAGCTGTTTTTT. Based on the CDR3 plus reference TRBV19 and TRBJ2-2, the full variable domain is DGGITQSPKYLFRKEGQNVTLSCEQNLNHDAMYWYRQDPGQGLRLIYYSQIVNDFQKGDIAEGYSVSREKKESFPLTVTSAQKNPTAFYLCASSMLAGGSFGQNTGELFFGEGSRLTVL.